Each of the 9 T cell receptor beta chains below was sequenced from the same sample in a study of cytomegalovirus exposure and HLA in healthy donors. With 60 Vbeta and 13 Jbeta primers, the PCR was carried out. Clones were sequenced by immunoSEQ multiplex PCR, and TCRdb holds only the in-frame ones, with some missing. This table has over 150,000 clones, around 80% appearing once. Sequenced input: PBMCs. The receptor set was obtained from a woman in her forties or fifties in good health and CMV-seropositive.

The rearrangement links TRBV18 to TRBJ1-5; TRBD1 matches 7 bases. The CDR3 runs 15 residues. V lost 3 bases to trimming and J lost 5 bases; unmatched junction nucleotides: 7. In germline, CDR1 is KGHSH, CDR2 LQKENI. The CDR3 DNA follows: TGTGCCAGCTCACCCGCGGGACAGCGCCATCAGCCCCAGCATTTT. It is translated as CASSPAGQRHQPQHF.

In this sample, this clone turned up once. V gene TRBV7-8 combines with J gene TRBJ2-1; D unresolved. The ends were cut back, 8 bases at V and 0 bases at J, with 11 bases in the middle. CDR1 SGHVS and CDR2 FQNEAQ come from the germline V gene. The CDR3 length is 14 residues. CDR3 sequence reads: CASGPGSSYNEQFF. CDR3 DNA sequence: TGTGCCAGCGGGCCAGGAAGCTCCTACAATGAGCAGTTCTTC.

V usage is TRBV6-1 and J usage is TRBJ2-2, with D possibly matching TRBD2 (5 bases). Germline CDR1 is MNHNS and CDR2 is SASEGT. V lost 5 bases and J lost 5, with 15 bases in between. CDR3 length: 15 amino acids. For the CDR3, the DNA is TGTGCCAGCAGTTCCGCCCATCGGGGAACCGGGGAGCTGTTTTTT. Translating it yields CASSSAHRGTGELFF.

The chain links TRBV7-2 to TRBJ2-5; no definite D call. Germline CDR1 SGHTA, CDR2 FQGNSA. Trimming pared 1 base from V and 8 bases from J, leaving 14 bases between. The CDR3 runs to 14 residues. CDR3 protein: CASSLGDTRQTQYF. The CDR3 nucleotides read TGTGCCAGCAGCTTAGGAGACACCCGCCAAACCCAGTACTTC. The whole variable domain, filled in from reference TRBV7-2 and TRBJ2-5, reads GAGVSQSPSNKVTEKGKDVELRCDPISGHTALYWYRQSLGQGLEFLIYFQGNSAPDKSGLPSDRFSAERTGGSVSTLTIQRTQQEDSAVYLCASSLGDTRQTQYFGPGTRLLVL.

This sequence joins TRBV11-2 and TRBJ2-6, with TRBD1 matching over 10 bases. V dropped 5 bases and J dropped 12; count of bases not matched to a gene: 16. The CDR3 spans 17 residues. The V gene's germline CDR1 is SGHAT and CDR2 FQNNGV. DNA for the CDR3: TGTGCCAGCAGCGCTAGGGTCCTGGACAGGGGGAGTACCGTCCTGACTTTC. Amino acid sequence: CASSARVLDRGSTVLTF.

The rearrangement joins TRBV28 to TRBJ2-7; possibly TRBD2 for D (5 bases). This CDR3 contains 12 residues. CDR1 and CDR2 from the germline V gene are MDHEN and SYDVKM. Trimming pared 6 bases from V and 5 bases from J, leaving 11 bases between. In nucleotides, the CDR3 is TGTGCCAGCAGGACGAGGGTCCACGAGCAGTACTTC. Its translation is CASRTRVHEQYF.

The table lists this clone with a count of one. The chain combines TRBV14 with TRBJ2-7; weak D call: TRBD1 (5 bases). Germline CDR1 and CDR2: SGHDN and FVKESK. This CDR3 has 14 residues. Trimming pared 4 bases from V and 2 bases from J, leaving 12 bases between. In DNA, the CDR3 is TGTGCCAGCAGCCCCCTTGTGACAGCCTACGAGCAGTACTTC. This gives the protein CASSPLVTAYEQYF.

The chain is built from TRBV18 and TRBJ2-7; 7 bases are shared with TRBD1. The junction had 8 bases not matched to a gene; V was cut back by 4 bases and J by 5 bases. Looked up from germline, CDR1 is KGHSH and CDR2 is LQKENI. The CDR3 loop spans 14 amino acids. CDR3 sequence reads: CASSRDSRNNEQYF. The CDR3, as DNA: TGTGCCAGCTCACGGGACAGTCGAAACAACGAGCAGTACTTC.

The rearrangement links TRBV9 to TRBJ2-1; 9 bases are shared with TRBD1. The germline gives CDR1 SGDLS, CDR2 YYNGEE. J lost 4 bases, V lost 3 bases, and 5 bases had no gene match. CDR3 length: 15 residues. The CDR3, as DNA: TGTGCCAGCAGCGGCAGGGACAGGGTGTACAATGAGCAGTTCTTC. Translating gives CASSGRDRVYNEQFF.